This T cell receptor beta chain emerged from a study of cytomegalovirus exposure and HLA in healthy donors. PCR employed 60 Vbeta and 13 Jbeta primers. Libraries were prepared by immunoSEQ multiplex PCR; TCRdb keeps only in-frame clonotypes and omits some of them. The repertoire has about 150,000 clones, around 83% of them found once; the top ten carry under 7.5%. The source material was PBMCs. This TCR came from a man aged 50 to 60 in good health and CMV-seropositive.

CDR3 amino acids: CASSPNGIQGNGYTF. Written as DNA, the CDR3 is TGTGCCAGCAGCCCTAATGGGATACAGGGCAATGGCTACACCTTC. This chain joins TRBV7-6 and TRBJ1-2, with TRBD1 as a possible D gene (6 bases). Germline CDR1 is SGHVS and CDR2 is FNYEAQ. Trimming took 5 bases from V and 6 from J, leaving 19 bases between them. The CDR3 has 15 amino acids.